These 12 T cell receptor beta chains originate from one sample sequenced in a study of cytomegalovirus exposure and HLA in healthy donors. PCR used 60 Vbeta primers and 13 Jbeta primers. The table came from immunoSEQ multiplex PCR; TCRdb's copy has only in-frame clones and leaves some out. This table has about 200,000 clones, 82% appearing once. The material sequenced was PBMCs. The receptors stem from a woman between 40 and 50 years old in good health and CMV-seronegative.

The J gene is TRBJ2-7, the V gene TRBV27; D is possibly TRBD1 (6 bases). The CDR3 is 14 residues long. Trimming left V 3 bases short and J 6 bases short, with 15 bases between. The germline CDR1 and CDR2 sequences are MNHEY and SMNVEV (reference sequence). In nucleotides, the CDR3 is TGTGCCAGCAGTTTCCAGGGGTATGCCGGCGAGCAGTACTTC. Translation: CASSFQGYAGEQYF.

The chain couples TRBV29-1 to TRBJ1-2; TRBD1 matches at 10 bases. The germline CDR1 and CDR2 sequences are SQVTM and ANQGSEA. This CDR3 contains 13 residues. CDR3 sequence: CSATRDRGYGYTF. In DNA form, the CDR3 reads TGCAGTGCAACCCGGGACAGGGGATATGGCTACACCTTC.

The count of this clone is one. The chain uses TRBV27 and TRBJ2-6; D remains unclear. This CDR3 comprises 20 residues. The germline gives CDR1 MNHEY, CDR2 SMNVEV (reference sequence). V lost 1 base to trimming and J lost 2 bases, with 21 bases between them. The CDR3 is CASSLYGPFLAPTGANVLTF. CDR3 DNA sequence: TGTGCCAGCAGTTTATATGGCCCGTTTCTGGCCCCGACTGGGGCCAACGTCCTGACTTTC.

The chain couples TRBV27 to TRBJ2-7, with 10 positions matching TRBD2. CDR1 is MNHEY and CDR2 is SMNVEV in the germline V gene (reference sequence). The CDR3 runs to 15 residues. J was trimmed by 2 bases and V by 6 bases; bases with no gene match: 7. The DNA of the CDR3 is TGTGCCAGCAGCCGCGGACTAGCGGCGACCTACGAGCAGTACTTC. This sequence encodes CASSRGLAATYEQYF.

The chain has TRBV30 and TRBJ1-1; D is unclear. Germline V gene lookup returns CDR1 GTSNPN and CDR2 SVGIG (reference sequence). This CDR3 comprises 11 residues. Trimming cost V 5 bases and J 3 bases, with 7 bases left between them. The CDR3 loop is CAWEIYTEAFF. In DNA, the CDR3 is TGTGCCTGGGAGATTTACACTGAAGCTTTCTTT.

V and J are TRBV4-1 and TRBJ2-7, with 10 bases identical to TRBD1. Trimming removed 3 bases from V and 5 bases from J; junction bases left unmatched: 7. CDR1 is MGHRA, CDR2 YSYEKL, per germline. The CDR3 extends over 15 amino acids. As DNA, the CDR3 is TGCGCCAGCAGCCAGCCCGGGACAGGGGTCAACGAGCAGTACTTC. Its translation: CASSQPGTGVNEQYF.

This chain connects TRBV19 to TRBJ2-7; TRBD2 aligns across 10 bases. In germline, CDR1 is LNHDA, CDR2 SQIVND (reference sequence). Losses at the gene ends were 5 bases for V and 3 bases for J; bases not matched to a gene: 4. The CDR3 extends over 14 amino acids. The CDR3 nucleotides read TGTGCCAGTAGTCCCGGGACTAGCGACTACGAGCAGTACTTC. This sequence encodes CASSPGTSDYEQYF. Combining the CDR3 with reference TRBV19 and TRBJ2-7 gives the whole variable domain DGGITQSPKYLFRKEGQNVTLSCEQNLNHDAMYWYRQDPGQGLRLIYYSQIVNDFQKGDIAEGYSVSREKKESFPLTVTSAQKNPTAFYLCASSPGTSDYEQYFGPGTRLTVT.

Here the CDR3 DNA reads TGTGCCAGCATCCACAGGGGGGCGGGCGAAAAACTGTTTTTT. Its translation: CASIHRGAGEKLFF. The chain couples TRBV28 to TRBJ1-4, with 8 bases identical to TRBD1. Trimming cost V 7 bases and J 8 bases; bases outside gene matches: 9. This CDR3 region has 14 residues. Germline values: CDR1 MDHEN, CDR2 SYDVKM.

CDR3 residues: CAWRDEGGNQPQHF. The DNA of the CDR3 is TGTGCCTGGAGAGACGAGGGGGGCAATCAGCCCCAGCATTTT. The chain links TRBV30 to TRBJ1-5, with a possible D match to TRBD1 (6 bases). Germline CDR1 is GTSNPN and CDR2 is SVGIG (reference sequence). Deletions cut 3 bases from V and 2 bases from J, with 11 bases between. CDR3 length: 14 residues.

The chain links TRBV28 to TRBJ1-1; tentative D call: TRBD1 (5 bases). The CDR3 totals 13 residues. Germline CDR1 reads MDHEN; CDR2 reads SYDVKM. Trimming pared 8 bases from V and 5 bases from J, leaving 15 bases between. CDR3 loop: CASEAGARTEAFF. CDR3 in DNA: TGTGCCAGCGAAGCTGGGGCGAGAACTGAAGCTTTCTTT.

The CDR3 nucleotides read TGTGCCAGCAGTTCTCTTCTTCGGGAGCCCACAGATACGCAGTATTTT. Its protein product is CASSSLLREPTDTQYF. J is TRBJ2-3 and V is TRBV27; weak D call: TRBD2 (6 bases). CDR1 and CDR2 (germline): MNHEY, SMNVEV (reference sequence). V lost 4 bases to trimming and J lost 2 bases, with 16 bases between them. The CDR3 extends over 16 amino acids.

This sequence joins TRBV30 and TRBJ2-7; 14 nucleotides agree with TRBD2. This CDR3 spans 14 amino acids. Looked up from germline, CDR1 is GTSNPN and CDR2 is SVGIG (reference sequence). J gave up 6 bases and V 4 bases, and 5 bases lay outside the gene matches. The CDR3 DNA reads TGTGCCTGGACCCGGACTAGCGGGAGGTCCGAGCAGTACTTC. Encoded protein: CAWTRTSGRSEQYF.